Given below is one TCR beta chain in context. The data are from a study of OX40 agonist ivuxolimab in advanced cancers. Study summary: Intravenous ivuxolimab was administered to patients every 2 weeks at 0.01 to 10 mg/kg.

Blood draws occurred at baseline, cycle 4 day 1, and cycle 7 day 1. Produced via immunoSEQ multiplex PCR; TCRdb's table is partial and in-frame only. Seen here are 30,000 to 40,000 clones, 90% to 95% observed once, and the top ten hold 20% to 25%. Germline CDR1 and CDR2: MNHEY and SMNVEV (reference sequence). Losses at the gene ends were 5 bases for V and 2 bases for J; bases not matched to a gene: 3. The CDR3 contains 14 residues. This sequence originates from an adult with an advanced solid tumor such as melanoma, head and neck, liver or kidney cancer. V is TRBV27 and J is TRBJ2-5, with 9 bases aligning to TRBD1. This specimen consisted of CD4+ or CD8+ T cells sorted from blood, obtained in a trial of the OX40 agonist ivuxolimab. In nucleotides, the CDR3 is TGTGCCAGCAGTACCGGGACAGGGCAAGAGACCCAGTACTTC. Translation gives CASSTGTGQETQYF.